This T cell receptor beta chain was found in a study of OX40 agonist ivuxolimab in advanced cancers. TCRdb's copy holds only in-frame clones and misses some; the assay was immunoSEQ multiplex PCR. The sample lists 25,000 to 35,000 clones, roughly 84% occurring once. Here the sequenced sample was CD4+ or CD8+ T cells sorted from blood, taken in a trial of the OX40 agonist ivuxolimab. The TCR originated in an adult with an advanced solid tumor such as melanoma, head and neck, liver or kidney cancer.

The CDR3 here is CASSPAGLAGLGAHADTQYF. In nucleotides, the CDR3 is TGTGCCAGCAGCCCTGCGGGACTAGCGGGATTGGGAGCTCATGCAGATACGCAGTATTTT. The chain couples TRBV7-6 to TRBJ2-3; 13 bases fit TRBD2. The CDR3 has 20 residues. The V segment lost 5 bases and the J segment 4 bases; nucleotides outside the gene matches: 18. CDR1 is SGHVS, CDR2 FNYEAQ, per germline.